These 4 T cell receptor beta chains share one sample of origin, sequenced in a study of cytomegalovirus exposure and HLA in healthy donors. The PCR employed 60 Vbeta primers together with 13 Jbeta primers. The method was immunoSEQ multiplex PCR; TCRdb's version includes in-frame clones alone and lacks a portion of them. The listing contains some 44,000 clones. Sequencing input: PBMCs. The receptors shown here come from a woman under 40 in good health and CMV-seronegative.

The chain employs TRBV29-1 and TRBJ1-1; D not resolved. The length of the CDR3 is 14 residues. The ends were cut back, 0 bases at V and 0 bases at J, with 8 bases in the middle. Germline-derived CDR1 and CDR2 are SQVTM and ANQGSEA. The CDR3, as DNA: TGCAGCGTTGAAGATTTCCAGGTGAACACTGAAGCTTTCTTT. Protein sequence: CSVEDFQVNTEAFF.

The chain has TRBV19 and TRBJ1-1; D is ambiguous. Germline CDR1 LNHDA, CDR2 SQIVND (reference sequence). V lost 3 bases and J lost 1, with 12 bases in between. The CDR3 has 15 residues. The CDR3 loop reads CASSISGQTNTEAFF. The CDR3 bases are TGTGCCAGTAGTATTTCTGGGCAGACGAACACTGAAGCTTTCTTT.

The chain recombines TRBV9 with TRBJ2-4, with D perhaps TRBD2 (6 bases). CDR3 length equals 13 residues. Per germline, CDR1 SGDLS and CDR2 YYNGEE. Deletions cut 0 bases from V and 8 bases from J, with 9 bases between. Here the CDR3 reads CASSVEEGYIQYF. CDR3 nucleotides: TGTGCCAGCAGCGTAGAGGAGGGTTACATTCAGTACTTC.

The chain links TRBV6-1 to TRBJ1-3; possible D gene TRBD1, 6 bases. CDR1 MNHNS and CDR2 SASEGT come from the germline V gene. V was pared by 3 bases and J by 5 bases, with 14 bases between. The CDR3 sequence is 15 residues long. The chain's CDR3 is CASSDLGGARNTIYF. In DNA, the CDR3 is TGTGCCAGCAGTGACCTGGGGGGGGCTAGAAACACCATATATTTT.